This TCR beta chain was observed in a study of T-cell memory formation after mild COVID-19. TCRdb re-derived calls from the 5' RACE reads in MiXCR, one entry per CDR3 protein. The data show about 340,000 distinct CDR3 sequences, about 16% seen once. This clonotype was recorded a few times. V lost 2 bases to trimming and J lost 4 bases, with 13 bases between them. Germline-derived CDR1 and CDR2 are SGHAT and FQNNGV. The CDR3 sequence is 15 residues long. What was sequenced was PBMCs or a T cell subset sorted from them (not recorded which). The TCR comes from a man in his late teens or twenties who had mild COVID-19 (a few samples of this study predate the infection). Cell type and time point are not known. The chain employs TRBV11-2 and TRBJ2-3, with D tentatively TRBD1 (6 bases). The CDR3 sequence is CASSLNPSGADTQYF. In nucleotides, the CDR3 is TGTGCCAGCAGCTTAAACCCCTCAGGGGCAGATACGCAGTATTTT.